The rows below give T cell receptor beta chains drawn from one sample of a study of regulatory T cells in long-lasting Graves disease. A single record per CDR3 protein comes from TCRdb applying MiXCR to the multiplex PCR reads. Here the sample spans hundreds of thousands of distinct CDR3 sequences, 15% to 19% being singletons. Sequencing was performed on peripheral blood mononuclear cells (PBMCs), taken at new diagnosis, from a patient treated with antithyroid drugs. Receptors originate from a female donor with Graves disease. Both conserved end residues are part of each CDR3. D genes are given only for firm matches. Clone sizes are given selectively: once, few, many, or a class where the clone is expanded.

CDR3aa,CDR3nt,j_gene,v_gene,abundance,d_gene
CASSLEGTGGTEAFF,TGTGCCAGCAGCTTGGAAGGGACAGGAGGCACTGAAGCTTTCTTT,TRBJ1-1,TRBV5-4,many,TRBD1
CASTRELAETQGETQYF,TGTGCCAGCACTCGAGAACTAGCGGAGACCCAAGGGGAGACCCAGTACTTC,TRBJ2-5,TRBV12-3/TRBV12-4,many,TRBD2
CATSIKGRATGELFF,TGTGCCACCAGTATTAAGGGCCGAGCGACCGGGGAGCTGTTTTTT,TRBJ2-2,TRBV24-1,few,-
CASSWDRNTEAFF,TGTGCCAGCAGCTGGGACAGGAACACTGAAGCTTTCTTT,TRBJ1-1,TRBV12-3/TRBV12-4,many,TRBD1
CSVVSQNSYEQYF,TGCAGCGTTGTTTCCCAGAACTCCTACGAGCAGTACTTC,TRBJ2-7,TRBV29-1,few,-
CASSFGMPNEKLFF,TGCGCCAGCAGCTTCGGAATGCCTAATGAAAAACTGTTTTTT,TRBJ1-4,TRBV5-1,many,-
CASTEQENTEAFF,TGTGCCAGCACAGAACAGGAGAACACTGAAGCTTTCTTT,TRBJ1-1,TRBV7-6,many,-
CASHPTEYLNNSPLHF,TGTGCCAGCCACCCGACGGAATACCTCAATAATTCACCCCTCCACTTT,TRBJ1-6,TRBV28,many,-
CASSLSLEGGTQYF,TGTGCCAGCAGCCTCTCACTAGAAGGGGGGACCCAGTACTTC,TRBJ2-5,TRBV7-9,many,-
CASSVGQMNEQYF,TGTGCCAGCAGTGTGGGACAGATGAACGAGCAGTACTTC,TRBJ2-7,TRBV2,many,TRBD1
CASSLSLKEGARSYEQYF,TGTGCCAGCAGCTTGTCATTGAAAGAGGGGGCAAGATCCTACGAGCAGTACTTC,TRBJ2-7,TRBV5-6,many,TRBD1
CASSAGQGVRYGYTF,TGTGCCAGCAGCGCCGGACAGGGGGTTCGCTATGGCTACACCTTC,TRBJ1-2,TRBV9,many,TRBD1
CASSAEPGKGYEQYF,TGCGCCAGCAGCGCTGAACCGGGAAAGGGCTACGAGCAGTACTTC,TRBJ2-7,TRBV5-1,many,-
CASSFTPWKTATNEKLFF,TGTGCCAGCAGCTTTACCCCTTGGAAGACAGCTACTAATGAAAAACTGTTTTTT,TRBJ1-4,TRBV13,many,-
CASSSKQGAYEQYF,TGTGCCAGCAGTTCGAAACAGGGGGCCTACGAGCAGTACTTC,TRBJ2-7,TRBV6-2/TRBV6-3,many,TRBD1
CSAPSGFTRDTEAFF,TGCAGTGCCCCATCCGGGTTTACGAGAGACACTGAAGCTTTCTTT,TRBJ1-1,TRBV20-1,many,-
CASSPGWKQFF,TGTGCCAGCAGTCCCGGGTGGAAGCAGTTCTTC,TRBJ2-1,TRBV28,many,-
CASSVGSTDTQYF,TGTGCCAGCAGTGTTGGGAGCACAGATACGCAGTATTTT,TRBJ2-3,TRBV2,many,-
CASSEERDGTDTQYF,TGTGCCAGCAGTGAGGAGCGAGATGGCACAGATACGCAGTATTTT,TRBJ2-3,TRBV2,many,-
CASGSGNYGYTF,TGCGCCAGCGGTTCGGGAAACTATGGCTACACCTTC,TRBJ1-2,TRBV10-2,many,-
CASSPLTEQYF,TGTGCCAGCAGCCCCTTGACCGAGCAGTACTTC,TRBJ2-7,TRBV2,many,-
CASSYLALSNQPQHF,TGTGCCAGCAGTTACTTGGCACTTAGCAATCAGCCCCAGCATTTT,TRBJ1-5,TRBV6-5,many,-
CASRPPSATNEKLFF,TGTGCCAGCAGGCCTCCATCAGCAACTAATGAAAAACTGTTTTTT,TRBJ1-4,TRBV28,many,-
CASSKGLAMTGELFF,TGTGCCAGCAGCAAGGGACTAGCGATGACCGGGGAGCTGTTTTTT,TRBJ2-2,TRBV5-4,-,TRBD2
CASSFSTGGTDTQYF,TGCGCCAGCAGCTTTTCGACAGGGGGCACAGATACGCAGTATTTT,TRBJ2-3,TRBV5-1,many,TRBD1
CSARRPAGAGETQYF,TGCAGTGCTAGGAGGCCAGCGGGGGCGGGGGAGACCCAGTACTTC,TRBJ2-5,TRBV20-1,many,TRBD2
CASTRGENTEAFF,TGCGCCAGCACCAGGGGAGAGAACACTGAAGCTTTCTTT,TRBJ1-1,TRBV7-9,-,-
CASRRRESPLHF,TGTGCCAGCAGGCGCAGGGAATCACCCCTCCACTTT,TRBJ1-6,TRBV2,many,-
CASSPSGEGASEAFF,TGTGCCAGCAGTCCCTCCGGGGAGGGGGCCTCTGAAGCTTTCTTT,TRBJ1-1,TRBV12-3/TRBV12-4,medium-sized,TRBD1
CASGRLGGETQYF,TGTGCCAGCGGACGACTAGGGGGGGAGACCCAGTACTTC,TRBJ2-5,TRBV11-2,many,-
CSVLPLTGGISGANVLTF,TGCAGCGTTCTTCCCCTGACAGGGGGCATCTCTGGGGCCAACGTCCTGACTTTC,TRBJ2-6,TRBV29-1,many,TRBD1
CAISAGGTGGYTF,TGTGCCATCAGTGCGGGGGGGACCGGTGGCTACACCTTC,TRBJ1-2,TRBV10-3,many,-
CASSSRPKFTF,TGTGCCAGCAGCTCCCGCCCTAAATTCACCTTC,TRBJ1-2,TRBV11-2,many,-
CSARGRQLDTF,TGCAGTGCTAGAGGGAGACAGCTCGACACCTTC,TRBJ1-2,TRBV20-1,many,-
CSVKTVDYSNQPQHF,TGCAGTGTTAAGACAGTCGATTATAGCAATCAGCCCCAGCATTTT,TRBJ1-5,TRBV20-1,many,-
CASSEGQINQPQHF,TGTGCCAGCAGTGAGGGACAGATAAATCAGCCCCAGCATTTT,TRBJ1-5,TRBV6-2/TRBV6-3,many,TRBD1
CASSPREGKSYNEQFF,TGTGCCAGCAGCCCGCGAGAGGGGAAGTCCTACAATGAGCAGTTCTTC,TRBJ2-1,TRBV7-9,many,-
CASSGGGAPYNEQFF,TGTGCCAGCAGTGGAGGGGGTGCCCCCTACAATGAGCAGTTCTTC,TRBJ2-1,TRBV2,many,-
CASSPHGEGDTEAFF,TGTGCCAGCAGCCCGCACGGGGAGGGGGACACTGAAGCTTTCTTT,TRBJ1-1,TRBV9,many,-
CASSAGLDNEQFF,TGTGCCAGCTCAGCTGGACTGGATAATGAGCAGTTCTTC,TRBJ2-1,TRBV18,many,-
CASCYEQYF,TGTGCCAGTTGCTACGAGCAGTACTTC,TRBJ2-7,TRBV6-4,-,-
CASSLGGLAGALNTDTQYF,TGTGCCAGCAGTCTAGGGGGACTAGCGGGGGCCCTAAACACAGATACGCAGTATTTT,TRBJ2-3,TRBV12-3/TRBV12-4,-,TRBD2
CASSEAGGGQETQYF,TGTGCCAGCAGTGAGGCGGGAGGGGGCCAAGAGACCCAGTACTTC,TRBJ2-5,TRBV6-4,many,TRBD2
CASSLRRPSASYEQYF,TGTGCCAGCAGCCTCCGGCGGCCTAGCGCTTCCTACGAGCAGTACTTC,TRBJ2-7,TRBV25-1,few,-
CASSEWLGGAKNIQYF,TGTGCCAGCAGTGAGTGGTTAGGGGGTGCCAAAAACATTCAGTACTTC,TRBJ2-4,TRBV2,many,-
CASSPAGTSGSRPDTQYF,TGTGCCAGCAGCCCGGCCGGGACTAGCGGGAGTCGTCCAGATACGCAGTATTTT,TRBJ2-3,TRBV7-8,-,TRBD2
CASSVGAGGGITDTQYF,TGTGCCAGCAGCGTAGGGGCGGGGGGGGGGATCACAGATACGCAGTATTTT,TRBJ2-3,TRBV9,-,TRBD2
CASSITGFINQPQHF,TGTGCCAGCAGTATCACAGGGTTCATCAATCAGCCCCAGCATTTT,TRBJ1-5,TRBV2,many,-
CASRGSEQFF,TGTGCCAGCAGAGGGAGTGAGCAGTTCTTC,TRBJ2-1,TRBV2,many,-
CASSLADRVPYGYTF,TGTGCCAGCAGTTTAGCAGACAGGGTTCCCTATGGCTACACCTTC,TRBJ1-2,TRBV12-3/TRBV12-4,many,TRBD1
CASSLFARGYGELFF,TGTGCCAGCAGTTTATTCGCGCGAGGGTACGGGGAGCTGTTTTTT,TRBJ2-2,TRBV27,few,-
CASSLGLIDEKLFF,TGTGCCAGCAGCTTAGGGCTTATCGATGAAAAACTGTTTTTT,TRBJ1-4,TRBV7-2,many,-
CASTEGGIRDYGYTF,TGTGCCAGCACCGAGGGGGGGATCAGAGACTATGGCTACACCTTC,TRBJ1-2,TRBV6-2/TRBV6-3,few,-
CASSPGLHTGELFF,TGCGCCAGCAGCCCGGGACTGCACACCGGGGAGCTGTTTTTT,TRBJ2-2,TRBV4-3,many,-
CASSVDERTYEQYF,TGTGCCAGCAGCGTAGACGAGCGGACCTACGAGCAGTACTTC,TRBJ2-7,TRBV9,-,-
CASSPNNQGPYNSPLHF,TGTGCCAGCAGCCCCAACAACCAGGGACCCTATAATTCACCCCTCCACTTT,TRBJ1-6,TRBV11-2,few,-
CASSPDGTTNYGYTF,TGTGCCAGCTCACCCGACGGGACAACGAACTATGGCTACACCTTC,TRBJ1-2,TRBV18,-,-